This note documents a single T cell receptor beta chain sequence. As originally analysed: Reference gene primer amplification gave nucleated cell count estimates. Assay: immunoSEQ multiplex PCR; the TCRdb copy retains only in-frame clones and omits some. D and trimming were read from the DNA, whereas the V and J calls and clone size are those reported in that table. Of more than 95,000 clones in the sample, 86% were seen once. The CDR3 has 12 residues. Germline loops: CDR1 SQVTM, CDR2 ANQGSEA. Trimming cost V 5 bases and J 0 bases, with 7 bases left between them. This record belongs to a study of blood T cell repertoires in COVID-19. Study background: Material from acute and convalescent COVID-19 was sourced from the United States, Italy and Spain. T cells, B-cell-depleted T cells, or PBMCs supplied cDNA or gDNA.

Sequenced sample: peripheral blood. This sequence was found in a man in his 70s who had recovered from COVID-19. The genes are TRBV29-1 and TRBJ2-5; no clear D gene. CDR3 residues: CSVFQYQETQYF. In nucleotides, the CDR3 is TGCAGCGTTTTTCAGTACCAAGAGACCCAGTACTTC.